Following are 27 T cell receptor beta chains from one sample sequenced in a study of Ad26.COV2.S vaccination and SARS-CoV-2 variants (dated by TCRdb to the early 2020s). The library was obtained by the immunoSEQ multiplex PCR assay. TCRdb retrieved this table from immuneACCESS and kept in-frame rearrangements only. Not all clones are present; in checked studies, unresolved V genes account for under half, and no reason is known for the remainder. The sample records over 350,000 clones, roughly nine tenths of which are singletons. The ten largest clones capture approximately 3.7% of the sample. This specimen's treatment or condition label, interpreted: about 20 received Ad26.COV2.S at low or high dose, single or two shots; roughly five received placebo; per-sample allocation not given. Repertoires of vaccine and placebo recipients were sequenced from samples taken on day 63 after the first injection.

This specimen was peripheral blood, taken in a trial of Ad26.COV2.S vaccine versus placebo. The source is a person between 18 and 65 years old who received the Ad26.COV2.S COVID-19 vaccine or a placebo.

The V gene is TRBV2, the J gene TRBJ1-5; 9 nucleotides match TRBD1. The CDR3 contains 15 residues. Germline CDR1 reads SNHLY; CDR2 reads FYNNEI. V shed 3 bases and J 5 bases; nucleotides not matched to a gene: 5. For the CDR3, the DNA is TGTGCCAGCAGTGATTCCGGACAGGGGTATCAGCCCCAGCATTTT. It specifies CASSDSGQGYQPQHF. Full variable domain (rest looked up from reference TRBV2 and TRBJ1-5): EPEVTQTPSHQVTQMGQEVILRCVPISNHLYFYWYRQILGQKVEFLVSFYNNEISEKSEIFDDQFSVERPDGSNFTLKIRSTKLEDSAMYFCASSDSGQGYQPQHFGDGTRLSIL.

This clone was found once. Other DNA sequences in the same sample also yield this CDR3. The rearrangement uses TRBV2 and TRBJ2-2; a possible D gene is TRBD1 (5 bases). There are 14 residues in the CDR3. Trimming left V 6 bases short and J 2 bases short, with 10 bases between. Looked up from germline, CDR1 is SNHLY and CDR2 is FYNNEI. CDR3 sequence reads: CASRGRTNTGELFF. The CDR3 DNA follows: TGTGCCAGCAGGGGCAGGACAAACACCGGGGAGCTGTTTTTT.

The chain combines TRBV2 with TRBJ2-7, with TRBD2 matching 9 bases. This CDR3 has 14 amino acids. The germline CDR1 and CDR2 sequences are SNHLY and FYNNEI. The V and J ends lost 3 bases and 3 bases, in that order; junction bases with no gene match: 3. The CDR3 nucleotides are TGTGCCAGCAGTGATGTTAGCGGGGGCTACGAGCAGTACTTC. This sequence encodes CASSDVSGGYEQYF. Filled out from reference TRBV2 and TRBJ2-7, the complete variable domain reads EPEVTQTPSHQVTQMGQEVILRCVPISNHLYFYWYRQILGQKVEFLVSFYNNEISEKSEIFDDQFSVERPDGSNFTLKIRSTKLEDSAMYFCASSDVSGGYEQYFGPGTRLTVT.

The chain employs TRBV19 and TRBJ1-5, with D uncertain. CDR3 size: 12 residues. CDR1 LNHDA and CDR2 SQIVND come from the germline V gene (reference sequence). Deletions cut 3 bases from V and 7 bases from J, with 7 bases between. CDR3 bases: TGTGCCAGTAGTATTCTCAGGCAGCCCCAGCATTTT. It is translated as CASSILRQPQHF.

The chain is built from TRBV4-3 and TRBJ1-2; TRBD1 matches at 11 bases. The junction had 8 bases not matched to a gene; V was cut back by 4 bases and J by 7 bases. The CDR3 has 15 amino acids. Looked up from germline, CDR1 is LGHNA and CDR2 is YSLEER. CDR3 region: CASSPTRTGGLGYTF. CDR3 bases: TGCGCCAGCAGCCCGACCCGGACAGGGGGCCTTGGCTACACCTTC.

The J gene is TRBJ1-1, the V gene TRBV30, with unresolved D. Germline lookup yields CDR1 GTSNPN and CDR2 SVGIG (reference sequence). The CDR3 contains 11 residues. The ends were cut back, 2 bases at V and 10 bases at J, with 11 bases in the middle. CDR3 region: CAWSRREAAFF. CDR3 nucleotides: TGTGCCTGGAGTAGGCGGGAGGCAGCTTTCTTT.

The rearrangement links TRBV20-1 to TRBJ2-7; either TRBD1 or TRBD2 may fit D (5 bases each). The ends were cut back, 7 bases at V and 6 bases at J, with 13 bases in the middle. The CDR3 sequence is 11 residues long. Germline V gene sequence: CDR1 DFQATT, CDR2 SNEGSKA (reference sequence). CDR3 sequence reads: CSGRGEFEQYF. For the CDR3, the DNA is TGCAGTGGAAGAGGGGAATTCGAGCAGTACTTC.

V usage is TRBV18 and J usage is TRBJ2-2; no clear D. Germline lookup yields CDR1 KGHSH and CDR2 LQKENI. V lost 3 bases to trimming and J lost 2 bases, with 10 bases between them. This CDR3 region has 15 residues. The CDR3 DNA sequence: TGTGCCAGCTCACCTTTTAGCCTCAACACCGGGGAGCTGTTTTTT. Its translation is CASSPFSLNTGELFF.

This chain uses TRBV5-1 with TRBJ1-1, with 7 nucleotides matching TRBD1. This CDR3 comprises 17 residues. In germline, CDR1 is SGHRS, CDR2 YFSETQ. The ends lost 0 bases at V and 11 bases at J; junction bases unmatched: 19. Here the CDR3 reads CASSLGPIRDSQPRAFF. The CDR3 bases are TGCGCCAGCAGCTTGGGACCCATCCGGGACAGCCAACCGCGGGCTTTCTTT.

The rearrangement links TRBV5-1 to TRBJ2-7; no firm D call. The CDR3 covers 15 residues. Germline CDR1 reads SGHRS; CDR2 reads YFSETQ. The V end lost 0 bases, the J end lost 3 bases, and 13 bases lay between the germline ends. This CDR3 is CASSLGWDWSYEQYF. CDR3 DNA sequence: TGCGCCAGCAGCTTGGGTTGGGATTGGAGCTACGAGCAGTACTTC.

The chain employs TRBV5-5 and TRBJ2-1; D is undetermined. CDR1 and CDR2 (germline): SGHKS, YYEKEE (reference sequence). The CDR3 consists of 15 residues. Trimming pared 0 bases from V and 0 bases from J, leaving 7 bases between. CDR3: CASSLGRNSYNEQFF. CDR3 coding DNA: TGTGCCAGCAGCTTGGGACGGAACTCCTACAATGAGCAGTTCTTC.

The V call is TRBV4-3, the J call TRBJ1-2; 8 bases match TRBD1. This CDR3 has 17 amino acids. Germline V gene sequence: CDR1 LGHNA, CDR2 YSLEER. The V segment lost 1 base and the J segment 0 bases; nucleotides outside the gene matches: 7. The CDR3 protein is CASSQGTGLLSNYGYTF. In nucleotides, the CDR3 is TGCGCCAGCAGCCAAGGGACAGGGTTATTATCTAACTATGGCTACACCTTC.

The chain has TRBV14 and TRBJ2-5; maybe TRBD2 (6 bases). The germline V gene has CDR1 SGHDN and CDR2 FVKESK. This CDR3 spans 14 amino acids. Trimming pared 10 bases from V and 4 bases from J, leaving 19 bases between. The CDR3 reads CATFCWDSPETQYF. CDR3 DNA: TGTGCCACCTTCTGTTGGGACTCTCCAGAGACCCAGTACTTC.

The chain links TRBV5-1 to TRBJ2-5; 8 bases match TRBD2. Looked up from germline, CDR1 is SGHRS and CDR2 is YFSETQ. V lost 6 bases, J lost 5 bases, and 12 bases stayed unmatched. The CDR3 runs 15 residues. The CDR3 spells CASKQVSGGYETQYF. CDR3 nucleotides: TGCGCCAGCAAGCAGGTCAGCGGGGGATATGAGACCCAGTACTTC. Complete variable domain (other parts from reference TRBV5-1 and TRBJ2-5): KAGVTQTPRYLIKTRGQQVTLSCSPISGHRSVSWYQQTPGQGLQFLFEYFSETQRNKGNFPGRFSGRQFSNSRSEMNVSTLELGDSALYLCASKQVSGGYETQYFGPGTRLLVL.

The rearrangement joins TRBV12-3 or TRBV12-4 to TRBJ1-1; D gene ambiguous. V lost 11 bases and J 4 bases, leaving 11 bases between the germline ends. The CDR3 is made up of 11 amino acids. The CDR3 reads CASRTGTEAFF. In DNA form, the CDR3 reads TGTGCCTCACGCACGGGCACTGAAGCTTTCTTT.

The genes are TRBV27 and TRBJ2-7; either TRBD1 or TRBD2 may supply D (5 bases each). The CDR3 contains 16 residues. Trimming removed 4 bases from V and 0 bases from J, with 16 bases in between. Germline-derived CDR1 and CDR2 are MNHEY and SMNVEV (reference sequence). The CDR3 loop is CASSSTGTFYSYEQYF. The CDR3 bases are TGTGCCAGCAGTTCCACCGGGACCTTCTACTCCTACGAGCAGTACTTC.

The J gene is TRBJ1-2, the V gene TRBV6-5; 11 bases agree with TRBD1. The CDR3 runs to 16 residues. Germline values: CDR1 MNHEY, CDR2 SVGAGI. J lost 8 bases, V lost 4 bases, and 12 bases had no gene match. DNA for the CDR3: TGTGCCAGCAGTTCCCCCCGGGACAGGGGGGCTAGCGGCTACACCTTC. Translated: CASSSPRDRGASGYTF.

This chain uses TRBV6-2 or TRBV6-3 with TRBJ2-5, with D perhaps matching TRBD1 (5 bases). V was shortened by 5 bases and J by 5 bases, with 18 bases between the two germline ends. Germline CDR1 reads MNHEY; CDR2 reads SVGEGT. The CDR3 is 15 residues long. CDR3 region: CASSTQIRGSETQYF. The CDR3 DNA is TGTGCCAGCAGTACCCAAATTAGGGGATCGGAGACCCAGTACTTC.

The CDR3 loop reads CASSVVETYGYTF. As DNA, the CDR3 is TGTGCCAGCAGCGTAGTGGAAACCTATGGCTACACCTTC. The V and J genes are TRBV9 and TRBJ1-2; D call uncertain. This CDR3 is built from 13 residues. V dropped 0 bases and J dropped 4 bases, with 7 bases sitting between them. CDR1 and CDR2 from the germline V gene are SGDLS and YYNGEE.

V is TRBV6-4 and J is TRBJ1-1, with a tentative D call TRBD1 (5 bases). Germline V CDR1 and CDR2: MRHNA, SNTAGT. The ends were cut back, 6 bases at V and 2 bases at J, with 13 bases in the middle. The CDR3 contains 14 residues. This CDR3 is CASRLSGINTEAFF. In nucleotides, the CDR3 is TGTGCCAGCAGACTTTCAGGGATCAACACTGAAGCTTTCTTT.

The V and J genes are TRBV2 and TRBJ1-3, with D hard to call. CDR3 size: 14 residues. V lost 6 bases to trimming and J lost 2 bases, with 11 bases between them. From germline, CDR1 is SNHLY and CDR2 FYNNEI. The DNA of the CDR3 is TGTGCCAGCAGAATGACTTATGCTGGAAACACCATATATTTT. It is translated as CASRMTYAGNTIYF.

V and J are TRBV7-2 and TRBJ2-7; 7 bases line up with TRBD2. CDR1 is SGHTA, CDR2 FQGNSA, per germline. CDR3 length: 12 amino acids. The V and J ends lost 2 bases and 6 bases, in that order; junction bases with no gene match: 1. This chain's CDR3 is CASSLWGGEQYF. In nucleotides, the CDR3 is TGTGCCAGCAGCTTATGGGGGGGCGAGCAGTACTTC.

The chain couples TRBV6-5 to TRBJ2-1, with D unresolved. Germline V lookup: CDR1 MNHEY, CDR2 SVGAGI. CDR3 length: 12 amino acids. The V end lost 4 bases, the J end lost 8 bases, and 9 bases lay between the germline ends. The CDR3 bases are TGTGCCAGCAGTTCCGGATGGGATGAGCAGTTCTTC. This codes for CASSSGWDEQFF.

V gene TRBV2 combines with J gene TRBJ2-6; 8 bases are shared with TRBD1. CDR1 SNHLY and CDR2 FYNNEI come from the germline V gene. CDR3 length equals 18 residues. V lost 2 bases and J lost 0; bases outside the gene matches: 6. The CDR3 bases are TGTGCCAGCAGTGAAAGGACAGGGCTTCGCTCTGGGGCCAACGTCCTGACTTTC. Its translation is CASSERTGLRSGANVLTF.

This chain connects TRBV20-1 to TRBJ1-2; D is undetermined. The V gene lost 3 bases and the J gene lost 8 bases, with 16 bases spanning the gap. The CDR3 contains 13 residues. Germline V gives CDR1 DFQATT, CDR2 SNEGSKA (reference sequence). DNA of the CDR3: TGCAGTGCTAGTCAATTCGGTGATAAGGGCTACACCTTC. It yields the protein CSASQFGDKGYTF.

The rearrangement links TRBV6-2 or TRBV6-3 to TRBJ2-1; D unresolved. With 2 bases removed from V and 10 bases from J, the gap between germline ends came to 9 bases. This CDR3 contains 12 residues. Germline CDR1 and CDR2: MNHEY and SVGEGT. CDR3 sequence: CASSYISGEQFF. The CDR3, as DNA: TGTGCCAGCAGTTACATCTCCGGGGAGCAGTTCTTC.

CDR3 coding DNA: TGTGCCAGCAGACTTGGAGGGGGCAGGGATACGCAGTATTTT. Translation: CASRLGGGRDTQYF. The rearrangement uses TRBV5-4 and TRBJ2-3, with a weak D call TRBD1 (7 bases). The germline gives CDR1 SGHNT, CDR2 YYREEE (reference sequence). This CDR3 is 14 amino acids long. V was pared by 5 bases and J by 6 bases, with 16 bases between.